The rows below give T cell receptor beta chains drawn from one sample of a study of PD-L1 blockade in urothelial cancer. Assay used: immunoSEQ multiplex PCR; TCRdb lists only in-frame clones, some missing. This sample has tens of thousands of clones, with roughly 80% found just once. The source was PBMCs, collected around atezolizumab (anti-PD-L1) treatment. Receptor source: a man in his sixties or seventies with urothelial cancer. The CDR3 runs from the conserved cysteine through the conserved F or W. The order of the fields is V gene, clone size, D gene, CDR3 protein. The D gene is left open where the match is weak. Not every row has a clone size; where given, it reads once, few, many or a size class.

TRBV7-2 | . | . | CASSLVEQGRGYTF
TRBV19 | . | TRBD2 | CASSITGGQNGELFF
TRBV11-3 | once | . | CASSLGTLDTTGELFF
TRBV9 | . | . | CASSTRGNQPQHF
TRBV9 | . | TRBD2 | CASSVGRLAGGRETQYF
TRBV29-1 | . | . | CSVTSSPVGGSNQPQHF
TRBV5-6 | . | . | CASSLGRSYNEQFF
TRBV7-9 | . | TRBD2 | CASSLDGRVVHEQYF
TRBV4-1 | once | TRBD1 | CASSQPPGTGGEKLFF
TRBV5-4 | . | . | CASSLAFTSTDTQYF
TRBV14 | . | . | CASSQGPGAEQYF
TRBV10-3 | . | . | CAISASRTEFHSYEQYF
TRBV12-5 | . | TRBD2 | CASGIGLAGGYEQYF
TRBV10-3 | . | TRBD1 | CAISDSAGGVYEQYF
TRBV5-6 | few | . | CASSLGRRNEQYF
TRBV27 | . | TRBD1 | CASSSWTGLSYGYTF
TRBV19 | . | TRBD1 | CASNRGYTGELFF
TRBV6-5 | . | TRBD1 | CASSLSPTGRAGELFF
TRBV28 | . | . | CASSSKGAPSGNTIYF
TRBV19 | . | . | CASSMDSFNYGYTF
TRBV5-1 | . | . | CASSWGGNWGTEAFF
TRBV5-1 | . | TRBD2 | CASSLTSGLTYEQYF
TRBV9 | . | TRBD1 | CASSANYHRGLNTEAFF
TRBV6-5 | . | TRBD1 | CASSYRVGDSYGYTF
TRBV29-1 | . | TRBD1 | CSGTGVMNTEAFF
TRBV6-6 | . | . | CATHLTPSTLHF
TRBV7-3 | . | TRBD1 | CASSWDRGRDEQFF
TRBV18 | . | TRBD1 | CASSRTGPDQPQHF
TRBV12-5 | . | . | CASGELGSSTDTQYF
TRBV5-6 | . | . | CASSSLNRHGTQYF
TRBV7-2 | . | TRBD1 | CASSAGQVMNTEAFF
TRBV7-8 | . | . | CASSPGTAGDTQYF
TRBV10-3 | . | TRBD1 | CAISPGGTNEKLFF
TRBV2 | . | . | CASSEPNAETQYF
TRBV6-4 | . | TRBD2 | CASSVGSGRANEQFF
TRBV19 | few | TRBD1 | CASRTRDRTTNYGYTF
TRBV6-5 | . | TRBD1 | CASSYLQGASNYGYTF
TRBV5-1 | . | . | CASSLGWGDNQPQHF
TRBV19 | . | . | CASNTADTDTQYF
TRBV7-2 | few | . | CASSIGGYEQYF
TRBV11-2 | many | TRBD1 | CASSPRTGGTEAFF
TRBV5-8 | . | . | CASSGGYSPISQYF
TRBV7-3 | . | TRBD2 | CASSFPGEGYNEQFF
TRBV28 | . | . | CASSPHPGNREQPQHF
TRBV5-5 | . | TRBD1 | CASSLAPGTEKTQYF
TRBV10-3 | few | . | CAISDEALYGYTF
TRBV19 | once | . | CASTTVAASTDTQYF
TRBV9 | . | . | CASSVGDGEIRGEKLFF
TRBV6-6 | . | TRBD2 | CASSLFRERGNNEQFF
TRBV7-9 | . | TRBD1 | CASSSTTGLYGYTF
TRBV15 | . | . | CATSRERETQYF
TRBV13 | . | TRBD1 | CASSQDRGRDTQYF